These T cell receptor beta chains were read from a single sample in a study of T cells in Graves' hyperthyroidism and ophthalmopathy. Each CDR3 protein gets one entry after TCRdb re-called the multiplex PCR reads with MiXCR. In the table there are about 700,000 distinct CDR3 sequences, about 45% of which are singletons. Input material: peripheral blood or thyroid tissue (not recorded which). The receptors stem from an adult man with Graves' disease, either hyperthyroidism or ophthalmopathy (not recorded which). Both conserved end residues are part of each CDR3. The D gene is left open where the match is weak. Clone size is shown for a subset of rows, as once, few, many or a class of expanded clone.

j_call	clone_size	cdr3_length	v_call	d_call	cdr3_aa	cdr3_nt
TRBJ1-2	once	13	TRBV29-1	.	CSGGAVGRGGYTF	TGCAGCGGAGGGGCCGTTGGACGGGGGGGCTACACCTTC
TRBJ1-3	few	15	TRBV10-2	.	CASSELAGSGNTIYF	TGCGCCAGCAGTGAGCTCGCCGGGTCTGGAAACACCATATATTTT
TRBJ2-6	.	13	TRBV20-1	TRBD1	CSAMRGQTNTEAF	TGCAGTGCTATGAGGGGACAGACGAACACTGAAGCTTTC
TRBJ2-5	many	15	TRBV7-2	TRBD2	CASRRTSGGQETQYF	TGTGCCAGCAGGCGGACTAGCGGGGGGCAAGAGACCCAGTACTTC
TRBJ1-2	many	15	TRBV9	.	CASTSAAGDRRGYTF	TGTGCCAGCACCTCAGCCGCGGGGGACCGGCGAGGCTACACCTTC
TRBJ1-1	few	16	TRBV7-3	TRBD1	CASSPRDRGRGTEAFF	TGTGCCAGCAGCCCCCGGGACAGGGGGCGAGGCACTGAAGCTTTCTTT
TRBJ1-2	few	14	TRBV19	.	CASSRSGEPYGYTF	TGTGCCAGTAGTAGATCAGGGGAACCTTATGGCTACACCTTC
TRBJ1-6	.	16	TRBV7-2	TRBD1	CASSFSPGQNNSPLHF	TGTGCCAGCAGTTTTTCCCCGGGACAGAATAATTCACCCCTCCACTTT
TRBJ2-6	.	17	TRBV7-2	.	CTSRRTGESTGANVLTF	TGTACCAGCAGACGCACCGGGGAGAGCACTGGGGCCAACGTCCTGACTTTC
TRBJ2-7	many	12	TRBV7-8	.	CASSLLGADQYF	TGTGCCAGCAGCTTATTGGGGGCGGACCAGTACTTC
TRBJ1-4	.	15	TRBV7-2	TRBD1	CASSRQGDGVEKLFF	TGTGCCAGCAGCAGACAGGGGGACGGAGTTGAAAAACTGTTTTTT
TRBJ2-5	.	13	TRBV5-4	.	CASSPRELQTQYF	TGTGCCAGCTCACCACGAGAGCTTCAGACCCAGTACTTC
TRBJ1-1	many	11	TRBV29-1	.	CSVDFGGGAFF	TGCAGCGTTGATTTCGGAGGAGGTGCTTTCTTT
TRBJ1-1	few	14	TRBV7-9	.	CASRTLGGKKGAFF	TGTGCCAGCAGGACACTCGGGGGTAAAAAAGGAGCTTTCTTT
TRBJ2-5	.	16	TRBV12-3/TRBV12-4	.	CASSFSGVAFQETQYF	TGTGCCAGCAGTTTCTCAGGGGTGGCTTTCCAAGAGACCCAGTACTTC
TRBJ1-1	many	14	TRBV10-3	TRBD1	CAISDEGARTEAFF	TGTGCCATCAGTGATGAGGGGGCAAGAACTGAAGCTTTCTTT
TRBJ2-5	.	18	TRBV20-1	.	CSASAVGSGPYLQETQYF	TGCAGTGCTTCCGCCGTAGGATCGGGACCCTACCTACAAGAGACCCAGTACTTC
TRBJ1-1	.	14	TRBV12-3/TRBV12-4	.	CASSYGHSNTEAFF	TGTGCCAGCAGTTATGGGCATTCGAACACTGAAGCTTTCTTT
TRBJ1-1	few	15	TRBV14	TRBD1	CASSQQTGGHTEAFF	TGTGCCAGCAGCCAGCAGACAGGGGGTCACACTGAAGCTTTCTTT
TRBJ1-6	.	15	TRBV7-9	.	CASSSLGGRESPLHF	TGTGCCAGCAGCTCGTTGGGGGGGAGGGAGTCACCCCTCCACTTT
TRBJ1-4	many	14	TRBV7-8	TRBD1	CASSLDRGNEKLFF	TGTGCCAGCAGCTTAGACAGGGGAAATGAAAAACTGTTTTTT
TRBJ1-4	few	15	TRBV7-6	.	CASSLIGGDNEKLFF	TGTGCCAGCAGCCTAATAGGCGGAGATAATGAAAAACTGTTTTTT
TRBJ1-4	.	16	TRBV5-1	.	CASSLVAGVSNEKLFF	TGCGCCAGCAGCTTGGTCGCAGGGGTTTCTAATGAAAAACTGTTTTTT
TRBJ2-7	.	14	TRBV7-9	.	CASSLSRQDYEQYF	TGTGCCAGCAGTTTATCGAGACAGGACTACGAGCAGTACTTC
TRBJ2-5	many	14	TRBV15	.	CATSRELAQETQYF	TGTGCCACCAGCAGGGAACTAGCCCAAGAGACCCAGTACTTC
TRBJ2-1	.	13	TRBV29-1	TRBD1	CSVGDRTYNEQFF	TGCAGCGTTGGGGACAGGACCTACAATGAGCAGTTCTTC
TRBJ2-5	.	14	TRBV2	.	CATSDPGPNQPQYF	TGTGCCACCAGTGACCCCGGGCCCAATCAGCCCCAGTACTTC